This TCR beta chain was obtained from a study of identical twins. This clonotype was observed a handful of times. Its specificity is not known. MiXCR was run by TCRdb on the 5' RACE reads, yielding one entry per CDR3 protein. Of hundreds of thousands of distinct CDR3 sequences in the sample, 8.5% to 9% are singletons; the top ten hold around 0.98%. The CDR3 loop spans 15 amino acids. V lost 3 bases, J lost 4 bases, and 18 bases lay in between. CDR1 DFQATT and CDR2 SNEGSKA come from the germline V gene (reference sequence). Findings of the study overall: For cord blood, abundant beta clonotypes had fewer insertions, unlike memory repertoires, which showed none. Where out-of-frame alpha sequences were twin-shared, they showed excess low generation probability.

The sample was also reused in another study, on yellow fever vaccine responses in identical twins. Per that paper: Reports say the vaccine T cell response in twins looked partly convergent and partly personalized.

Sequenced input: PBMCs. The receptor's source is a woman aged 18-29 years in good health. The chain joins TRBV20-1 to TRBJ2-5; D is perhaps TRBD2 (5 bases). CDR3 nucleotide sequence: TGCAGTGCTAGGGACCCCCGAGGGCCTGGAGAGACCCAGTACTTC. The encoded protein is CSARDPRGPGETQYF.